A single T cell receptor (beta chain) is shown here with its context. The record originates from a study of technical replicates of blood from a few donors. Sequenced by immunoSEQ multiplex PCR; TCRdb stores in-frame clones only, minus some. The sample records around 83,000 clones, about 94% being singletons. V was shortened by 5 bases and J by 3 bases, with 20 bases between the two germline ends. Germline assignment: CDR1 MGHRA and CDR2 YSYEKL. CDR3 length: 16 amino acids. This TCR derives from a human donor in good health. This chain joins TRBV4-1 and TRBJ2-7; D possibly corresponds to TRBD1 (6 bases). Sequenced sample: T cells isolated from PBMCs. CDR3 DNA: TGCGCCAGCAGCTACACACCCGGGACACCTAGCTACGAGCAGTACTTC. Its protein is CASSYTPGTPSYEQYF.